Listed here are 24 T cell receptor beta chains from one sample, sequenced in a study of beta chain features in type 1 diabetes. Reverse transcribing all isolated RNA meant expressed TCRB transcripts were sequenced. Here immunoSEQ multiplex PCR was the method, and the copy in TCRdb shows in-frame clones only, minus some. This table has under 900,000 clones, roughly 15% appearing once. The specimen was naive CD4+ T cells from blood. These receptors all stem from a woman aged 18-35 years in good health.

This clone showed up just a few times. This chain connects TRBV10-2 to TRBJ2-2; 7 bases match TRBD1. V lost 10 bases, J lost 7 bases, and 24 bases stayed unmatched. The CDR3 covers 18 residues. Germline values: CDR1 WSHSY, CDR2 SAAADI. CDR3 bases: TGCGCCACCTCCTCGACCCGCGTGACAGGGAAGGTCAGCGGGGAGCTGTTTTTT. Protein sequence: CATSSTRVTGKVSGELFF.

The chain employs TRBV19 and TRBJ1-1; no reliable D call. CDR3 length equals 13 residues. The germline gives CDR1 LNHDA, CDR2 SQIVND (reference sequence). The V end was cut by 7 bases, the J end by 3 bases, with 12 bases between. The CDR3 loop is CASTRVFDTEAFF. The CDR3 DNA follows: TGTGCCAGTACAAGAGTCTTTGACACTGAAGCTTTCTTT. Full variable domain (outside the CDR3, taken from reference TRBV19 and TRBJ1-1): DGGITQSPKYLFRKEGQNVTLSCEQNLNHDAMYWYRQDPGQGLRLIYYSQIVNDFQKGDIAEGYSVSREKKESFPLTVTSAQKNPTAFYLCASTRVFDTEAFFGQGTRLTVV.

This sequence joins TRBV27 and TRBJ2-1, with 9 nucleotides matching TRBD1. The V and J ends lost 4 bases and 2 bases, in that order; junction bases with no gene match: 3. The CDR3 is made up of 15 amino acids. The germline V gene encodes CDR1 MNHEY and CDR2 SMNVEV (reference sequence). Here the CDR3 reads CASSSGTGPYNEQFF. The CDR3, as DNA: TGTGCCAGCAGTTCAGGGACAGGGCCCTACAATGAGCAGTTCTTC.

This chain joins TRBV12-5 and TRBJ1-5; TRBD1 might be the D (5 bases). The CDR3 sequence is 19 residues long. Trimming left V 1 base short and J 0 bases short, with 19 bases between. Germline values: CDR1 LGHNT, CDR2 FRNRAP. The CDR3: CASGLGRGPWRNSNQPQHF. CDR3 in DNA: TGTGCTAGTGGTTTGGGACGGGGCCCCTGGAGGAATAGCAATCAGCCCCAGCATTTT.

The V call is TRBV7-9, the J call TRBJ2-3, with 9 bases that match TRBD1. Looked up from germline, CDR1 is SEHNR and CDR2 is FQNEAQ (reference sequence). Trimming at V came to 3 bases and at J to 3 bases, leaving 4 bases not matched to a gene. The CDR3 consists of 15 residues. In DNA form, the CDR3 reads TGTGCCAGCAGCTTTTCACAGGGGGCAACAGATACGCAGTATTTT. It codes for CASSFSQGATDTQYF.

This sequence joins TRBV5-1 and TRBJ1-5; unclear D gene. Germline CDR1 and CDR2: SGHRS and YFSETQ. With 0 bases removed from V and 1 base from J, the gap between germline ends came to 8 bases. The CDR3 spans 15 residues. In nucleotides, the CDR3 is TGCGCCAGCAGCTTGGTTTCTGGGAGCAATCAGCCCCAGCATTTT. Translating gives CASSLVSGSNQPQHF.

The CDR3 DNA sequence: TGTGCCATCAGTGTCCAGGGCGCCCCGAACACTGAAGCTTTCTTT. The encoded protein is CAISVQGAPNTEAFF. The gene calls are TRBV10-3 and TRBJ1-1; a possible D gene is TRBD1 (5 bases). V was trimmed by 4 bases and J by 1 base, leaving 13 bases between them. CDR1 and CDR2 (germline): ENHRY, SYGVKD. This CDR3 spans 15 amino acids.

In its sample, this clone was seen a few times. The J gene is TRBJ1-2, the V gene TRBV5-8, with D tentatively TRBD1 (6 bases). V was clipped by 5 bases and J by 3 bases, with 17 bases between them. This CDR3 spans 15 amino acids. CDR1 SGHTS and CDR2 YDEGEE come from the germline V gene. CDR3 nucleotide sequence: TGTGCCAGCAGATGGCAGGGGCTTACCTACTATGGCTACACCTTC. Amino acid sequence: CASRWQGLTYYGYTF.

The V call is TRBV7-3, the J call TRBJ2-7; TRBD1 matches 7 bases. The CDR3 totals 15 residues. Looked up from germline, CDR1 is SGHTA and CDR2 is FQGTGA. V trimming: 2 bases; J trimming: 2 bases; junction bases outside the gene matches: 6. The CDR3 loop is CASSLGQATPYEQYF. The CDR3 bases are TGTGCCAGCAGCTTAGGACAGGCAACACCCTACGAGCAGTACTTC.

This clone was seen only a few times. This CDR3 reads CASSMAGTNGANVLTF. Here the CDR3 DNA reads TGTGCCAGTAGTATGGCCGGGACTAACGGGGCCAACGTCCTGACTTTC. The V call is TRBV19, the J call TRBJ2-6, with 7 bases aligning to TRBD2. Trimming cost V 3 bases and J 4 bases; bases outside gene matches: 6. The germline V gene has CDR1 LNHDA and CDR2 SQIVND (reference sequence). The CDR3 has 16 amino acids.

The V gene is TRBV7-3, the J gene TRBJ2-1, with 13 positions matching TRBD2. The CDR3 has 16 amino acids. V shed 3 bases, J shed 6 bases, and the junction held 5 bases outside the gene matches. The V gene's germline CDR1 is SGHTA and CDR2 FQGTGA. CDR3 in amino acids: CASSLRTSGSSNEQFF. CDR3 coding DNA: TGTGCCAGCAGCTTGAGGACTAGCGGGAGTAGCAATGAGCAGTTCTTC.

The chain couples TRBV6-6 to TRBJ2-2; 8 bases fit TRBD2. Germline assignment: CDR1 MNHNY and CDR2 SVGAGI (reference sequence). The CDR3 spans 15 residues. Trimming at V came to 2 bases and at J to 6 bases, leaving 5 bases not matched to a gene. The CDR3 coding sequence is TGTGCCAGCAGTTACGCCGGGAGGGCCTCCGGGGAGCTGTTTTTT. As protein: CASSYAGRASGELFF.

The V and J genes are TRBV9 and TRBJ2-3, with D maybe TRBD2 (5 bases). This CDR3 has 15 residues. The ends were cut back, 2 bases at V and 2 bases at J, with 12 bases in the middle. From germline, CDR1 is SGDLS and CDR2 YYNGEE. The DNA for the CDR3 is TGTGCCAGCAGCGTCGGACTCGTTACCACAGATACGCAGTATTTT. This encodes CASSVGLVTTDTQYF.

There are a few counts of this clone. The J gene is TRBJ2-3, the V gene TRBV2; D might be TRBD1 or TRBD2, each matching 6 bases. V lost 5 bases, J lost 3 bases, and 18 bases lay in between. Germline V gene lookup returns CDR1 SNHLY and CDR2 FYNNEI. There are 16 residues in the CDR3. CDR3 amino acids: CASSLGGRVVTDTQYF. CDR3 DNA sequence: TGTGCCAGCAGTCTTGGGGGGCGAGTTGTTACAGATACGCAGTATTTT. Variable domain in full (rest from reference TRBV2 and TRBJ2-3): EPEVTQTPSHQVTQMGQEVILRCVPISNHLYFYWYRQILGQKVEFLVSFYNNEISEKSEIFDDQFSVERPDGSNFTLKIRSTKLEDSAMYFCASSLGGRVVTDTQYFGPGTRLTVL.

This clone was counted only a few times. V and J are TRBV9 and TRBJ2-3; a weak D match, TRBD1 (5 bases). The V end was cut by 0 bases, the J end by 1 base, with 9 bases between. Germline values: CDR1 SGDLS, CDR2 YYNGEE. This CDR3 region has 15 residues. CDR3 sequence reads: CASSVEGQGTDTQYF. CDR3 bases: TGTGCCAGCAGCGTAGAGGGGCAGGGCACAGATACGCAGTATTTT.

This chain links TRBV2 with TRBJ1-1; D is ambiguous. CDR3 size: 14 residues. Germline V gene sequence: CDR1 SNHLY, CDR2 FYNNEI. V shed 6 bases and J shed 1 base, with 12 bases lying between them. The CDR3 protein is CASSVRTGNTEAFF. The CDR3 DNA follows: TGTGCCAGCAGCGTTCGGACGGGGAACACTGAAGCTTTCTTT.

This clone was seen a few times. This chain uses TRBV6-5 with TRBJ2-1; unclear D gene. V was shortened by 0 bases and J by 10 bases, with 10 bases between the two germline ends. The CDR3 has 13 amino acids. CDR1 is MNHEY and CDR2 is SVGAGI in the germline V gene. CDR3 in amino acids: CASSYSVGPEQFF. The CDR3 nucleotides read TGTGCCAGCAGTTACTCCGTCGGGCCGGAGCAGTTCTTC.

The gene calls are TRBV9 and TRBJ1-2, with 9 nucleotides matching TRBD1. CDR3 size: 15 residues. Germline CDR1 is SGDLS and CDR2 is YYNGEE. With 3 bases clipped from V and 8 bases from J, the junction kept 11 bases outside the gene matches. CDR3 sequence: CASSATTGTGTGYTF. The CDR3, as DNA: TGTGCCAGCAGCGCCACTACCGGGACAGGGACCGGCTACACCTTC.

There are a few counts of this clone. The CDR3 loop is CASSKWAGAAEQYF. The CDR3 DNA is TGCGCCAGCAGCAAATGGGCGGGAGCTGCCGAGCAGTACTTC. The chain is built from TRBV4-3 and TRBJ2-7; 7 bases are a match to TRBD2. V lost 5 bases to trimming and J lost 6 bases; unmatched junction nucleotides: 10. Germline CDR1 is LGHNA and CDR2 is YSLEER. This CDR3 comprises 14 residues.

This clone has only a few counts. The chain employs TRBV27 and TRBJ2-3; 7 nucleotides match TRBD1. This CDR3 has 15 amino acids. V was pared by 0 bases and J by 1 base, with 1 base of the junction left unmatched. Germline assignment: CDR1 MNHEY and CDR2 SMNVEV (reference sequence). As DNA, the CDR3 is TGTGCCAGCAGTTTATCTAGGGGGCGCACAGATACGCAGTATTTT. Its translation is CASSLSRGRTDTQYF.

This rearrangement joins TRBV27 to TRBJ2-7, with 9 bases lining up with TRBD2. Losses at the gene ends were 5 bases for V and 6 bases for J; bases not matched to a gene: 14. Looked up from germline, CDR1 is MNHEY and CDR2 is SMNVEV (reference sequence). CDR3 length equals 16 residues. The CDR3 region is CASSPNSGRPRGEQYF. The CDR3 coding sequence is TGTGCCAGCAGTCCGAACAGCGGGAGGCCGCGGGGCGAGCAGTACTTC.

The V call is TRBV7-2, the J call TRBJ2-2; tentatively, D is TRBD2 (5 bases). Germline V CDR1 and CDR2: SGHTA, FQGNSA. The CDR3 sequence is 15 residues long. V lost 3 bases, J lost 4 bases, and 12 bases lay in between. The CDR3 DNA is TGTGCCAGCAGCTTTTTGTTAGGAGGCACCGGGGAGCTGTTTTTT. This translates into CASSFLLGGTGELFF. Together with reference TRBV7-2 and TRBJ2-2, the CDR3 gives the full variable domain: GAGVSQSPSNKVTEKGKDVELRCDPISGHTALYWYRQSLGQGLEFLIYFQGNSAPDKSGLPSDRFSAERTGGSVSTLTIQRTQQEDSAVYLCASSFLLGGTGELFFGEGSRLTVL.

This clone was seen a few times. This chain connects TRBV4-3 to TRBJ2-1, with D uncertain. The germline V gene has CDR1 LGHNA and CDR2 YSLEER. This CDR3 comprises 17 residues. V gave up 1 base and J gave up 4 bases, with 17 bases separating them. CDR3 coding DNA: TGCGCCAGCAGCCAAGCCTCGGGTGCTCCCCCTTACAATGAGCAGTTCTTC. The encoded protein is CASSQASGAPPYNEQFF.

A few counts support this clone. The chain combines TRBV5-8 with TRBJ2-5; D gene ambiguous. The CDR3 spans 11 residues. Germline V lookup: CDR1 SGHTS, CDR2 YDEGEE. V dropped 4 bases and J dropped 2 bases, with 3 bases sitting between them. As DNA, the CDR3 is TGTGCCAGCAGCAGACAAGAGACCCAGTACTTC. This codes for CASSRQETQYF.